This entry lists 30 T cell receptor beta chains sequenced from one sample in a study of vaccination effects on CD4 cells after COVID-19. No antigen has been identified for these receptors. Viral peptide pool expansion of antigen-specific CD4+ T cells preceded sequencing in the ViraFEST assay. Following a roughly eleven-day culture, CD4+ T cells were purified. Two doses of BNT162b2 or mRNA-1273 vaccine were administered to participants. Libraries were prepared by immunoSEQ multiplex PCR; TCRdb keeps only in-frame clonotypes and omits some of them. The sample lists 30,000 or so clones, over 65% seen once, with about 9% in the top ten. The sequencing used CD4+ T cells from PBMCs cultured with HCoV-NL63 spike peptides, collected after COVID-19 vaccination. These receptors all stem from a human donor who received a COVID-19 vaccine.

The chain carries TRBV19 and TRBJ1-3; D ambiguous. Germline V gene data show CDR1 as LNHDA and CDR2 as SQIVND (reference sequence). V was cut by 9 bases and J by 0 bases, with 6 bases left in between. The CDR3 spans 12 residues. The CDR3 region has the DNA TGTGCCAGCGGGGACTCTGGAAACACCATATATTTT. Amino acid sequence: CASGDSGNTIYF.

V is TRBV29-1 and J is TRBJ1-2; D remains ambiguous. Germline lookup yields CDR1 SQVTM and CDR2 ANQGSEA. Trimming left V 3 bases short and J 6 bases short, with 8 bases between. There are 11 residues in the CDR3. Written as DNA, the CDR3 is TGCAGCGTTGAGTCAGTCCATGGCTACACCTTC. Translated: CSVESVHGYTF.

The chain couples TRBV5-1 to TRBJ2-7; 11 nucleotides agree with TRBD2. V was pared by 4 bases and J by 1 base, with 7 bases of the junction left unmatched. The CDR3 covers 16 residues. CDR1 is SGHRS and CDR2 is YFSETQ in the germline V gene. The CDR3 is CASSPLGLAASYEQYF. The CDR3 DNA follows: TGCGCCAGCAGCCCCCTGGGACTAGCGGCTTCCTACGAGCAGTACTTC.

V gene TRBV20-1 combines with J gene TRBJ2-7; 7 nucleotides align to TRBD2. The length of the CDR3 is 14 residues. Germline V gene sequence: CDR1 DFQATT, CDR2 SNEGSKA (reference sequence). Trimming removed 3 bases from V and 3 bases from J; junction bases left unmatched: 8. Here the CDR3 DNA reads TGCAGTGCTAGTAATCCTAGCGGTATCTACGAGCAGTACTTC. Its protein is CSASNPSGIYEQYF.

The V call is TRBV9, the J call TRBJ2-5, with unresolved D. From germline, CDR1 is SGDLS and CDR2 YYNGEE. The CDR3 loop spans 11 amino acids. V gave up 0 bases and J gave up 5 bases, with 2 bases separating them. CDR3 protein: CASSVEETQYF. The DNA for the CDR3 is TGTGCCAGCAGCGTAGAGGAGACCCAGTACTTC.

The rearrangement links TRBV15 to TRBJ1-3, with TRBD1 identical over 7 bases. Unmatched junction bases numbered 10, after V lost 3 bases and J lost 8 bases. The CDR3 loop spans 15 amino acids. Per the germline V gene, CDR1 is LNHNV and CDR2 is YYDKDF (reference sequence). CDR3 residues: CATSSVDRASDTIYF. The CDR3 DNA reads as TGTGCCACCAGCAGTGTAGACAGGGCCTCTGACACCATATATTTT.

The V and J genes are TRBV18 and TRBJ1-5, with unresolved D. Trimming shortened V by 2 bases and J by 4 bases, and 6 bases separated the two germline ends. This CDR3 contains 13 residues. The V gene's germline CDR1 is KGHSH and CDR2 LQKENI. CDR3 in amino acids: CASSPAVNQPQHF. DNA for the CDR3: TGTGCCAGCTCACCAGCTGTAAATCAGCCCCAGCATTTT. Supplemented by reference TRBV18 and TRBJ1-5, the full variable domain reads NAGVMQNPRHLVRRRGQEARLRCSPMKGHSHVYWYRQLPEEGLKFMVYLQKENIIDESGMPKERFSAEFPKEGPSILRIQQVVRGDSAAYFCASSPAVNQPQHFGDGTRLSIL.

The genes are TRBV4-1 and TRBJ2-3; 8 bases fit TRBD2. The germline V gene has CDR1 MGHRA and CDR2 YSYEKL. This CDR3 region has 16 residues. V lost 0 bases, J lost 7 bases, and 9 bases stayed unmatched. CDR3 DNA: TGCGCCAGCAGCCAAGATTTTGTAGCGGGAACGAATACGCAGTATTTT. Translated: CASSQDFVAGTNTQYF.

The CDR3 DNA is TGTGCCAGCAGTTTCTCTAGCGGGAGGGATGAGCAGTTCTTC. Amino acids: CASSFSSGRDEQFF. This chain links TRBV27 with TRBJ2-1, with 12 bases that match TRBD2. With V trimmed by 3 bases and J by 8 bases, 2 bases remained unmatched. The CDR3 has 14 amino acids. Germline CDR1 and CDR2: MNHEY and SMNVEV (reference sequence).

The chain combines TRBV29-1 with TRBJ1-4; 8 bases align to TRBD1. The CDR3 covers 12 residues. Germline V CDR1 and CDR2: SQVTM, ANQGSEA. With 6 bases clipped from V and 8 bases from J, the junction kept 5 bases outside the gene matches. CDR3 residues: CSVRQGPEKLFF. The DNA of the CDR3 is TGCAGCGTAAGACAGGGGCCCGAAAAACTGTTTTTT.

The rearrangement joins TRBV29-1 to TRBJ2-7; 9 bases line up with TRBD1. Germline CDR1 SQVTM, CDR2 ANQGSEA. This CDR3 is built from 13 residues. The V segment lost 6 bases and the J segment 5 bases; nucleotides outside the gene matches: 8. The CDR3 here is CSVDRGEGHEQYF. The CDR3 DNA follows: TGCAGCGTAGACAGGGGGGAAGGTCACGAGCAGTACTTC.

The chain recombines TRBV5-1 with TRBJ2-1, with D tentatively TRBD2 (6 bases). Germline V lookup: CDR1 SGHRS, CDR2 YFSETQ. Trimming removed 3 bases at V and 6 bases at J, with 13 bases between. The CDR3 runs 14 residues. CDR3 DNA sequence: TGCGCCAGCAGCTCCCCTGGCGGGATCAATGAGCAGTTCTTC. It translates to CASSSPGGINEQFF.

In its sample, this clone is hyperexpanded. V is TRBV10-1 and J is TRBJ1-1; TRBD1 might be the D (5 bases). This CDR3 has 14 amino acids. V was pared by 7 bases and J by 3 bases, with 15 bases between. The germline CDR1 and CDR2 sequences are WNHNN and SYGVQD (reference sequence). The CDR3 loop is CASKPTGLHTEAFF. Here the CDR3 DNA reads TGCGCCAGCAAACCTACAGGATTACACACTGAAGCTTTCTTT.

CDR3 DNA: TGTGCCAGCAGTGAATGGGGCCAGGGGGCCTACGAGCAGTACTTC. This codes for CASSEWGQGAYEQYF. The chain is built from TRBV6-1 and TRBJ2-7, with 7 bases aligning to TRBD1. The CDR3 loop spans 15 amino acids. The V gene end was trimmed by 2 bases and the J gene end by 2 bases; junction bases not matched to a gene: 6. Germline V gives CDR1 MNHNS, CDR2 SASEGT.

The rearrangement links TRBV6-5 to TRBJ1-1; D is perhaps TRBD1 (5 bases). Per germline, CDR1 MNHEY and CDR2 SVGAGI. The CDR3 has 13 residues. V lost 6 bases to trimming and J lost 3 bases, with 11 bases between them. The chain's CDR3 is CASRRRGDTEAFF. The DNA of the CDR3 is TGTGCCAGCAGGAGGAGAGGGGACACTGAAGCTTTCTTT.

The chain has TRBV5-5 and TRBJ2-1; no clear D gene. Germline V gives CDR1 SGHKS, CDR2 YYEKEE (reference sequence). Trimming shortened V by 0 bases and J by 0 bases, and 13 bases separated the two germline ends. The CDR3 sequence is 17 residues long. The CDR3: CASSLVWRSLSYNEQFF. CDR3 DNA sequence: TGTGCCAGCAGCTTGGTTTGGCGAAGCCTCTCCTACAATGAGCAGTTCTTC.

This clone was picked up a small number of times. The chain carries TRBV3-1 (or the pseudogene TRBV3-2) and TRBJ1-6; D gene unclear. This CDR3 is built from 20 residues. Trimming removed 3 bases from V and 0 bases from J, with 21 bases in between. Germline V lookup: CDR1 LGHDT, CDR2 YNNKEL (reference sequence). The CDR3, as DNA: TGTGCCAGCAGCCAGGATACTATTTGGACCGCGAGCTCCTATAATTCACCCCTCCACTTT. This codes for CASSQDTIWTASSYNSPLHF.

The chain uses TRBV25-1 and TRBJ1-6; no firm D call. Germline assignment: CDR1 MGHDK and CDR2 SYGVNS. Trimming pared 3 bases from V and 9 bases from J, leaving 15 bases between. The CDR3 totals 15 residues. The CDR3 DNA sequence: TGTGCCAGCAGTGAGATTGCTAGGTCCGGTTCACCCCTCCACTTT. Protein sequence: CASSEIARSGSPLHF.

The chain employs TRBV24-1 and TRBJ2-1; no definite D call. The V and J ends lost 5 bases and 9 bases respectively, with 13 bases between them. Germline V gene data show CDR1 as KGHDR and CDR2 as SFDVKD. The CDR3 consists of 13 residues. The chain's CDR3 is CATSVGPLGEQFF. Written as DNA, the CDR3 is TGTGCCACCAGTGTAGGCCCACTCGGTGAGCAGTTCTTC.

Written as DNA, the CDR3 is TGCGCCAGCAGCCGCGGGACAGGGTCATATGGCTACACCTTC. It codes for CASSRGTGSYGYTF. The rearrangement joins TRBV4-1 to TRBJ1-2; TRBD1 matches at 9 bases. The V segment lost 4 bases and the J segment 5 bases; nucleotides outside the gene matches: 5. The CDR3 consists of 14 residues. CDR1 is MGHRA, CDR2 YSYEKL, per germline.

A single count supports this clone. The chain has TRBV9 and TRBJ2-1, with 8 bases fitting TRBD2. The V gene's germline CDR1 is SGDLS and CDR2 YYNGEE. The ends lost 4 bases at V and 5 bases at J; junction bases unmatched: 8. The CDR3 runs to 15 residues. CDR3 sequence: CASSPRSGGNNEQFF. The CDR3 DNA reads TGTGCCAGCAGCCCCCGGAGCGGGGGAAACAATGAGCAGTTCTTC.

This chain connects TRBV25-1 to TRBJ2-5; 8 nucleotides align to TRBD2. This CDR3 region has 16 residues. Trimming removed 3 bases from V and 5 bases from J; junction bases left unmatched: 11. CDR1 is MGHDK, CDR2 SYGVNS, per germline. CDR3 nucleotide sequence: TGTGCCAGCAGTGATGTCTGGCGGGGGGTTGGGGAGACCCAGTACTTC. Its translation is CASSDVWRGVGETQYF.

The CDR3 here is CASSQLAAGVTDTQYF. CDR3 DNA: TGTGCCAGCAGCCAACTGGCGGCGGGAGTCACAGATACGCAGTATTTT. This chain joins TRBV3-1 (or the pseudogene TRBV3-2) and TRBJ2-3, with 7 bases identical to TRBD2. The CDR3 consists of 16 residues. CDR1 LGHDT and CDR2 YNNKEL come from the germline V gene (reference sequence). V dropped 2 bases and J dropped 2; count of bases not matched to a gene: 7.

This chain uses TRBV5-1 with TRBJ2-3; 7 nucleotides line up with TRBD2. The CDR3 spans 15 residues. The germline gives CDR1 SGHRS, CDR2 YFSETQ. With V trimmed by 5 bases and J by 3 bases, 9 bases remained unmatched. This chain's CDR3 is CASSPGLVVTDTQYF. Written as DNA, the CDR3 is TGCGCCAGCAGTCCCGGACTAGTTGTTACAGATACGCAGTATTTT.

This rearrangement joins TRBV19 to TRBJ1-1, with TRBD1 matching over 7 bases. Unmatched junction bases numbered 5, after V lost 3 bases and J lost 4 bases. The CDR3 is 14 residues long. Germline CDR1 and CDR2: LNHDA and SQIVND (reference sequence). The CDR3 DNA sequence: TGTGCCAGTAGTATGATACAGGGGTCCACTGAAGCTTTCTTT. This encodes CASSMIQGSTEAFF.

This chain joins TRBV18 and TRBJ2-3; TRBD1 matches at 8 bases. CDR3 length: 14 residues. Trimming removed 4 bases from V and 4 bases from J; junction bases left unmatched: 4. Germline CDR1 reads KGHSH; CDR2 reads LQKENI. The CDR3 here is CASSLEQGADTQYF. CDR3 bases: TGTGCCAGCTCACTAGAACAGGGGGCAGATACGCAGTATTTT. The whole variable domain, filled in from reference TRBV18 and TRBJ2-3, reads NAGVMQNPRHLVRRRGQEARLRCSPMKGHSHVYWYRQLPEEGLKFMVYLQKENIIDESGMPKERFSAEFPKEGPSILRIQQVVRGDSAAYFCASSLEQGADTQYFGPGTRLTVL.

This rearrangement joins TRBV10-3 to TRBJ1-5; D is possibly TRBD1 (6 bases). This CDR3 spans 13 amino acids. Germline values: CDR1 ENHRY, CDR2 SYGVKD. The V and J ends lost 4 bases and 7 bases respectively, with 11 bases between them. CDR3 DNA sequence: TGTGCCATCAGTGGGACAACAGGGCAGCCCCAGCATTTT. As protein: CAISGTTGQPQHF.

This clone was seen a handful of times. V is TRBV5-1 and J is TRBJ1-2; D is ambiguous. Germline loops: CDR1 SGHRS, CDR2 YFSETQ. Trimming shortened V by 0 bases and J by 5 bases, and 8 bases separated the two germline ends. The CDR3 has 13 amino acids. The CDR3 reads CASSLEEVYGYTF. The CDR3 DNA reads TGCGCCAGCAGCTTGGAAGAAGTTTATGGCTACACCTTC.

Within the sample, this clone is medium-sized. The same CDR3 is also encoded by other DNA sequences in this sample. V gene TRBV6-1 combines with J gene TRBJ2-5; 12 nucleotides match TRBD2. Trimming at V came to 2 bases and at J to 2 bases, leaving 0 bases not matched to a gene. In germline, CDR1 is MNHNS, CDR2 SASEGT. The CDR3 has 15 residues. CDR3 nucleotides: TGTGCCAGCAGTGAACTAGCGGGGGGGCAAGAGACCCAGTACTTC. Encoded protein: CASSELAGGQETQYF.

The V and J genes are TRBV18 and TRBJ1-2; 8 bases are shared with TRBD1. J gave up 2 bases and V 4 bases, and 6 bases lay outside the gene matches. Germline lookup yields CDR1 KGHSH and CDR2 LQKENI. The CDR3 has 15 amino acids. Here the CDR3 DNA reads TGTGCCAGCTCACTAACGACAGGGGAGAACTATGGCTACACCTTC. Protein sequence: CASSLTTGENYGYTF.